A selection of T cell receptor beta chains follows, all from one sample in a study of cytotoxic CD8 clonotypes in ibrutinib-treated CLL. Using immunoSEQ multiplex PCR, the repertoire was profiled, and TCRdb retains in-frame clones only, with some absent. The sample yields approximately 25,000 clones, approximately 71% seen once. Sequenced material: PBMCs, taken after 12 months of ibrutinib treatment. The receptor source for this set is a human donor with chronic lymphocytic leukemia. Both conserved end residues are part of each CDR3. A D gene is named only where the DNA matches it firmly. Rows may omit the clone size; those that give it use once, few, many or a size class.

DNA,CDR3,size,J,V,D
TGTGCTAGCAGCGCACACGACAGTTACCCCAATAGCAATCAGCCCCAGCATTTT,CASSAHDSYPNSNQPQHF,NA,TRBJ1-5,TRBV7-7,NA
TGCGCCAGCAGCTCTGGTAGGGGTGAAGGGGCCAACGTCCTGACTTTC,CASSSGRGEGANVLTF,NA,TRBJ2-6,TRBV5-1,NA
TGTGCCAGCAGCTTGGTGTCGGGGGGTAATGAGCAGTTCTTC,CASSLVSGGNEQFF,NA,TRBJ2-1,TRBV5-6,TRBD2
TGCGCCAGCAGCTCCCACCAGGGAAAGCAGCCCCAGCATTTT,CASSSHQGKQPQHF,NA,TRBJ1-5,TRBV4-1,NA
TGTGCCAGTAGTACCCTAGCGGTATTCACAGATACGCAGTATTTT,CASSTLAVFTDTQYF,NA,TRBJ2-3,TRBV19,TRBD2
TGTGCCTGGAGTGTAGGATGGTTAGCGGGGGGGAGAGAGACCCAGTACTTC,CAWSVGWLAGGRETQYF,few,TRBJ2-5,TRBV30,TRBD2
TGCGCCAGCAGCGAGGGACAGGCATTGGATACGCAGTATTTT,CASSEGQALDTQYF,NA,TRBJ2-3,TRBV5-1,TRBD1
TGTGCCAGCAGTTTGCCCGGGCAGGGGAAGCCCCAGCATTTT,CASSLPGQGKPQHF,NA,TRBJ1-5,TRBV28,NA
TGCGCCAGCAGCCACCCCGGTAGGGCACGAAGAGGAAACACCATATATTTT,CASSHPGRARRGNTIYF,few,TRBJ1-3,TRBV4-1,NA
TGTGCCAGCAGTCCAGGGACAGGGGCTATCTATGGCTACACCTTC,CASSPGTGAIYGYTF,NA,TRBJ1-2,TRBV6-5,TRBD1
TGTGCCAGCAAGGGCTACACCTTC,CASKGYTF,NA,TRBJ1-2,TRBV2,NA
TGTGCCAGCAGCTTGAGTTTAGGTGGGGCCAACGTCCTGACTTTC,CASSLSLGGANVLTF,NA,TRBJ2-6,TRBV5-6,NA